This TCR beta chain was profiled in a study of response to subunit inactivated influenza vaccine. This clonotype was detected a few times. MiXCR, applied by TCRdb to the RT-PCR reads, yields one record per CDR3 protein. Of roughly 650,000 distinct CDR3 sequences in the sample, approximately 15% were seen once. Losses at the gene ends were 4 bases for V and 4 bases for J; bases not matched to a gene: 9. CDR3 length: 16 residues. CDR1 is SGHRS and CDR2 is YFSETQ in the germline V gene. Source: PBMCs from blood, taken 14 to 15 days before vaccination. The origin of this receptor is a man in his fifties or sixties who received an inactivated influenza vaccine. V usage is TRBV5-1 and J usage is TRBJ1-5; 9 bases are shared with TRBD1. The CDR3 DNA reads as TGCGCCAGCAGCCCGGGGACAGGGAATAGGAATCAGCCCCAGCATTTT. Translation: CASSPGTGNRNQPQHF.